Each of the 27 T cell receptor beta chains below was sequenced from the same sample in a study of T cell responses to AZD1222 COVID-19 vaccine. The protocol was immunoSEQ multiplex PCR, while the TCRdb copy is restricted to in-frame clones and leaves out a portion. The profile covers around 120,000 clones, with 88% appearing a single time and around 3.5% taken by the ten largest. The material was peripheral blood, obtained on day 0 of AZD1222 vaccination. These receptors all stem from an adult in good health.

This sequence joins TRBV9 and TRBJ1-1; D is possibly TRBD1 (6 bases). Trimming took 3 bases from V and 5 from J, leaving 11 bases between them. The CDR3 consists of 13 residues. Germline values: CDR1 SGDLS, CDR2 YYNGEE. CDR3 in amino acids: CASSAHQGTEAFF. The CDR3 nucleotides read TGTGCCAGCAGCGCCCATCAGGGGACTGAAGCTTTCTTT.

The V call is TRBV14, the J call TRBJ2-6, with unresolved D. Deletions cut 2 bases from V and 0 bases from J, with 11 bases between. The CDR3 runs 17 residues. Germline V gives CDR1 SGHDN, CDR2 FVKESK. The CDR3 DNA sequence: TGTGCCAGCAGCCAACCGGGTACCTTCTCTGGGGCCAACGTCCTGACTTTC. Its translation is CASSQPGTFSGANVLTF. Full variable domain (remainder filled in from reference TRBV14 and TRBJ2-6): EAGVTQFPSHSVIEKGQTVTLRCDPISGHDNLYWYRRVMGKEIKFLLHFVKESKQDESGMPNNRFLAERTGGTYSTLKVQPAELEDSGVYFCASSQPGTFSGANVLTFGAGSRLTVL.

V and J are TRBV19 and TRBJ2-5; 8 positions agree with TRBD2. CDR1 is LNHDA and CDR2 is SQIVND in the germline V gene (reference sequence). This CDR3 has 13 residues. V trimming: 6 bases; J trimming: 5 bases; junction bases outside the gene matches: 5. The CDR3 DNA is TGTGCCAGTAGCACCGGGAGGGCGGAGACCCAGTACTTC. Translated, it gives CASSTGRAETQYF.

J is TRBJ1-5 and V is TRBV5-6, with D hard to call. V was pared by 1 base and J by 1 base, with 12 bases between. This CDR3 has 16 amino acids. Per the germline V gene, CDR1 is SGHDT and CDR2 is YYEEEE. CDR3: CASSLYGRPSNQPQHF. DNA for the CDR3: TGTGCCAGCAGCTTGTACGGCAGGCCAAGCAATCAGCCCCAGCATTTT.

The genes are TRBV19 and TRBJ1-2; 8 nucleotides agree with TRBD1. Germline V gene sequence: CDR1 LNHDA, CDR2 SQIVND (reference sequence). Unmatched junction bases numbered 7, after V lost 5 bases and J lost 5 bases. This CDR3 has 14 amino acids. CDR3 amino acids: CASSRQGPGYGYTF. CDR3 sequence (DNA): TGTGCCAGTAGTCGACAGGGGCCCGGTTATGGCTACACCTTC.

V and J are TRBV6-5 and TRBJ2-3; D remains unclear. The germline V and J ends were trimmed by 4 bases and 0 bases, with 8 bases remaining between them. Germline loops: CDR1 MNHEY, CDR2 SVGAGI. The CDR3 is 14 amino acids. Written as DNA, the CDR3 is TGTGCCAGCAGTTTATTCCTTAGCACAGATACGCAGTATTTT. Translation: CASSLFLSTDTQYF.

The J gene is TRBJ2-2, the V gene TRBV15; D is uncertain. The length of the CDR3 is 12 residues. Germline-derived CDR1 and CDR2 are LNHNV and YYDKDF (reference sequence). The V end lost 4 bases, the J end lost 8 bases, and 8 bases lay between the germline ends. The CDR3 bases are TGTGCCACCAGCATGGGTGGTGGGGAGCTGTTTTTT. The encoded protein is CATSMGGGELFF.

There are a few counts of this clone. The J gene is TRBJ2-5, the V gene TRBV10-3; no clear D gene. The V end was cut by 0 bases, the J end by 5 bases, with 13 bases between. CDR3 size: 15 residues. The germline V gene has CDR1 ENHRY and CDR2 SYGVKD. In nucleotides, the CDR3 is TGTGCCATCAGTGAGTCGCAAAGGGTTTTGGAGACCCAGTACTTC. This translates into CAISESQRVLETQYF.

There are a few counts of this clone. The chain couples TRBV19 to TRBJ2-2; 7 nucleotides agree with TRBD1. This CDR3 is built from 14 residues. V lost 10 bases and J lost 3; bases outside the gene matches: 8. Germline CDR1 reads LNHDA; CDR2 reads SQIVND (reference sequence). In DNA, the CDR3 is TGTGCCACCCGACAGGGTCTGTACACCGGGGAGCTGTTTTTT. Protein sequence: CATRQGLYTGELFF.

The sample holds one count of this clone. V usage is TRBV10-3 and J usage is TRBJ1-2; TRBD1 agrees at 9 bases. The junction had 8 bases not matched to a gene; V was cut back by 3 bases and J by 3 bases. The CDR3 consists of 16 residues. Looked up from germline, CDR1 is ENHRY and CDR2 is SYGVKD. In DNA, the CDR3 is TGTGCCATCAGTGAATTGGGGACAGGGAAACACTATGGCTACACCTTC. Protein product: CAISELGTGKHYGYTF.

The genes are TRBV19 and TRBJ2-1, with 12 bases identical to TRBD2. There are 16 residues in the CDR3. The germline gives CDR1 LNHDA, CDR2 SQIVND (reference sequence). With 5 bases clipped from V and 8 bases from J, the junction kept 10 bases outside the gene matches. CDR3 amino acids: CASSDRLAGEVDEQFF. The CDR3 DNA is TGTGCCAGTAGTGACCGACTAGCGGGGGAAGTCGATGAGCAGTTCTTC.

The J gene is TRBJ1-3, the V gene TRBV5-1, with D maybe TRBD1 (5 bases). The CDR3 extends over 18 amino acids. V was pared by 3 bases and J by 0 bases, with 19 bases between. Germline V lookup: CDR1 SGHRS, CDR2 YFSETQ. The CDR3 nucleotides are TGCGCCAGCAGCTCCTCTCCCGACAGCCTGATCTCTGGAAACACCATATATTTT. Its translation: CASSSSPDSLISGNTIYF. Filled out from reference TRBV5-1 and TRBJ1-3, the complete variable domain reads KAGVTQTPRYLIKTRGQQVTLSCSPISGHRSVSWYQQTPGQGLQFLFEYFSETQRNKGNFPGRFSGRQFSNSRSEMNVSTLELGDSALYLCASSSSPDSLISGNTIYFGEGSWLTVV.

The table lists this clone with a count of one. The chain carries TRBV6-4 and TRBJ2-2, with D tentatively TRBD2 (6 bases). This CDR3 contains 17 residues. Trimming removed 6 bases at V and 1 base at J, with 18 bases between. CDR1 MRHNA and CDR2 SNTAGT come from the germline V gene. The CDR3, as DNA: TGTGCCAGCAGCCGTTCGGGACTTCCCCAGAACACCGGGGAGCTGTTTTTT. As protein: CASSRSGLPQNTGELFF.

In DNA, the CDR3 is TGTGCCAGCAGCTCCGGGTTCGGAAGTACAGATATGAGTTCGGATACGCAGTATTTT. This translates into CASSSGFGSTDMSSDTQYF. The rearrangement joins TRBV7-9 to TRBJ2-3; D remains ambiguous. The length of the CDR3 is 19 residues. Germline values: CDR1 SEHNR, CDR2 FQNEAQ (reference sequence). Trimming took off 4 bases at V and 6 bases at J, with 29 bases between the two ends.

V and J are TRBV28 and TRBJ1-1; D uncertain. V was pared by 7 bases and J by 1 base, with 7 bases between. The CDR3 loop spans 12 amino acids. Germline assignment: CDR1 MDHEN and CDR2 SYDVKM. The CDR3 DNA follows: TGTGCCAGCACGTCAGCGAACACTGAAGCTTTCTTT. This encodes CASTSANTEAFF.

The chain combines TRBV9 with TRBJ2-3, with 8 bases fitting TRBD1. The germline gives CDR1 SGDLS, CDR2 YYNGEE. Trimming took 3 bases from V and 2 from J; bases not matched to a gene: 8. This CDR3 contains 16 residues. CDR3 nucleotide sequence: TGTGCCAGCAGCGACCCGGGACAGGAGATCACAGATACGCAGTATTTT. Encoded protein: CASSDPGQEITDTQYF. Combining the CDR3 with reference TRBV9 and TRBJ2-3 gives the whole variable domain DSGVTQTPKHLITATGQRVTLRCSPRSGDLSVYWYQQSLDQGLQFLIQYYNGEERAKGNILERFSAQQFPDLHSELNLSSLELGDSALYFCASSDPGQEITDTQYFGPGTRLTVL.

This rearrangement joins TRBV4-1 to TRBJ1-5; D is uncertain. The CDR3 runs 14 residues. The germline V gene has CDR1 MGHRA and CDR2 YSYEKL. Between the trimmed V and J ends, which lost 1 base and 4 bases, there was a span of 8 bases. Written as DNA, the CDR3 is TGCGCCAGCAGCCAAGCCCTGGGAAATCAGCCCCAGCATTTT. Translated, it gives CASSQALGNQPQHF.

The rearrangement uses TRBV20-1 and TRBJ1-2; no clear D gene. V was shortened by 5 bases and J by 8 bases, with 12 bases between the two germline ends. The CDR3 covers 11 residues. CDR1 and CDR2 (germline): DFQATT, SNEGSKA (reference sequence). CDR3 region: CSARLPGGYTF. The CDR3 nucleotides read TGCAGTGCTCGCCTCCCCGGCGGCTACACCTTC.

The chain recombines TRBV18 with TRBJ1-1; D gene uncertain. The CDR3 runs to 13 residues. With 3 bases removed from V and 1 base from J, the gap between germline ends came to 6 bases. In germline, CDR1 is KGHSH, CDR2 LQKENI. Written as DNA, the CDR3 is TGTGCCAGCTCACCCCCCCCGAACACTGAAGCTTTCTTT. Residues: CASSPPPNTEAFF.

This clone came up a few times. The chain carries TRBV18 and TRBJ1-1; tentative D call: TRBD1 (6 bases). V lost 4 bases and J lost 1, with 7 bases in between. Looked up from germline, CDR1 is KGHSH and CDR2 is LQKENI. CDR3 size: 13 residues. This CDR3 reads CASSQGQNTEAFF. The CDR3 region has the DNA TGTGCCAGCTCACAGGGACAGAACACTGAAGCTTTCTTT.

The chain is built from TRBV5-8 and TRBJ1-1, with a possible D match to TRBD1 (6 bases). Germline values: CDR1 SGHTS, CDR2 YDEGEE. The ends were cut back, 4 bases at V and 0 bases at J, with 13 bases in the middle. The CDR3 runs to 15 residues. The CDR3 DNA reads as TGTGCCAGCAGCCACCTACAGGGCCTGAACACTGAAGCTTTCTTT. Protein product: CASSHLQGLNTEAFF.

V and J are TRBV4-3 and TRBJ2-2; 7 bases agree with TRBD1. The CDR3 contains 19 residues. CDR1 LGHNA and CDR2 YSLEER come from the germline V gene. The V gene end was trimmed by 1 base and the J gene end by 0 bases; junction bases not matched to a gene: 11. The CDR3 bases are TGCGCCAGCAGCCAAGTCGAAGTACAGGGGTCCGCGAACACCGGGGAGCTGTTTTTT. Translated, it gives CASSQVEVQGSANTGELFF.

The chain links TRBV27 to TRBJ1-1; D call uncertain. This CDR3 is built from 14 residues. Looked up from germline, CDR1 is MNHEY and CDR2 is SMNVEV (reference sequence). V dropped 3 bases and J dropped 0 bases, with 8 bases sitting between them. CDR3 sequence (DNA): TGTGCCAGCAGTTTCGGCGGACTGAACACTGAAGCTTTCTTT. Its protein product is CASSFGGLNTEAFF.

The J gene is TRBJ2-1, the V gene TRBV24-1, with TRBD2 matching 8 bases. The V and J ends lost 4 bases and 15 bases, in that order; junction bases with no gene match: 10. This CDR3 contains 13 residues. CDR1 and CDR2 from the germline V gene are KGHDR and SFDVKD. This CDR3 reads CATSEGRGGRLFF. CDR3 sequence (DNA): TGTGCCACCAGTGAGGGCCGCGGGGGGCGGCTGTTCTTC.

The V gene is TRBV5-4, the J gene TRBJ2-1; D call uncertain. Germline CDR1 and CDR2: SGHNT and YYREEE (reference sequence). Trimming shortened V by 4 bases and J by 2 bases, and 13 bases separated the two germline ends. The CDR3 has 15 amino acids. CDR3 loop: CASSHKGVTYNEQFF. The CDR3 DNA sequence: TGTGCCAGCAGCCACAAGGGCGTCACCTACAATGAGCAGTTCTTC. Combining the CDR3 with reference TRBV5-4 and TRBJ2-1 gives the whole variable domain ETGVTQSPTHLIKTRGQQVTLRCSSQSGHNTVSWYQQALGQGPQFIFQYYREEENGRGNFPPRFSGLQFPNYSSELNVNALELDDSALYLCASSHKGVTYNEQFFGPGTRLTVL.

The chain uses TRBV4-3 and TRBJ1-5; D possibly corresponds to TRBD1 (6 bases). Trimming stripped 0 bases from V and 7 bases from J, with 16 bases between. The CDR3 runs 16 residues. CDR1 and CDR2 (germline): LGHNA, YSLEER. The CDR3 bases are TGCGCCAGCAGCCAAGATTTTTCCGGGGGCGGCCAGCCCCAGCATTTT. Encoded protein: CASSQDFSGGGQPQHF.

In this sample, this clone turned up once. The V and J genes are TRBV27 and TRBJ1-1; D is unclear. Trimming left V 1 base short and J 0 bases short, with 6 bases between. This CDR3 is 14 amino acids long. The germline gives CDR1 MNHEY, CDR2 SMNVEV (reference sequence). In DNA form, the CDR3 reads TGTGCCAGCAGTTTATTAAAAGTGAACACTGAAGCTTTCTTT. It specifies CASSLLKVNTEAFF.